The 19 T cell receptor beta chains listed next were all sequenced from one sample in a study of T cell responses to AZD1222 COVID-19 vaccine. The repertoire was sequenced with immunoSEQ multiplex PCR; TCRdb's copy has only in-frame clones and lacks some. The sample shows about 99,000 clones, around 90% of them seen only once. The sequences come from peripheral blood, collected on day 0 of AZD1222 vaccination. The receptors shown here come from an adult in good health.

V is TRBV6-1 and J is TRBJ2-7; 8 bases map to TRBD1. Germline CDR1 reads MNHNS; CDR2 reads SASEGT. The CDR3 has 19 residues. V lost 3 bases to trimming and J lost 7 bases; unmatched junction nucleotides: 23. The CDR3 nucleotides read TGTGCCAGCAGTGATCCACCCATTCTGAGAGCGGGCAGGGGGCAAGAGCAGTACTTC. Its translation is CASSDPPILRAGRGQEQYF.

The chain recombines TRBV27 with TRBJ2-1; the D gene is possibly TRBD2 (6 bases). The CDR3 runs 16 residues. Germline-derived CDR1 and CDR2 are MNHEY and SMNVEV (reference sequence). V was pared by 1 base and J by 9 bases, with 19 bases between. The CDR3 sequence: CASSLYLETRLAEQFF. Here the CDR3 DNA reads TGTGCCAGCAGTTTATATCTGGAGACTAGGTTGGCTGAGCAGTTCTTC.

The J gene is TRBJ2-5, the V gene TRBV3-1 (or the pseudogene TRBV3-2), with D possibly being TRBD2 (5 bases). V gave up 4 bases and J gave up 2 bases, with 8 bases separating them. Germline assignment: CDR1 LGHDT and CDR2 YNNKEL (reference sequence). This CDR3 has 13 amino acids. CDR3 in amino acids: CASSPPGQETQYF. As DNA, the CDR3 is TGTGCCAGCAGCCCCCCGGGGCAAGAGACCCAGTACTTC.

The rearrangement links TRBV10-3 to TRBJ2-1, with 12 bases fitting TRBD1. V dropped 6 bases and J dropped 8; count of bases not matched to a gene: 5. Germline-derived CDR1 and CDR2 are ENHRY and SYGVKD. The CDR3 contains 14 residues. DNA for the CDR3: TGTGCCATCAGCCGGGACAGGGGGCGCGATGAGCAGTTCTTC. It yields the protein CAISRDRGRDEQFF.

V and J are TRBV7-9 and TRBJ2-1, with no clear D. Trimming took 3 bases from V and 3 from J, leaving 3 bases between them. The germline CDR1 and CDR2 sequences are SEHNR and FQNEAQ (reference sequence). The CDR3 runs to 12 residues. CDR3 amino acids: CASSLYYNEQFF. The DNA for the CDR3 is TGTGCCAGCAGCTTGTACTACAATGAGCAGTTCTTC.

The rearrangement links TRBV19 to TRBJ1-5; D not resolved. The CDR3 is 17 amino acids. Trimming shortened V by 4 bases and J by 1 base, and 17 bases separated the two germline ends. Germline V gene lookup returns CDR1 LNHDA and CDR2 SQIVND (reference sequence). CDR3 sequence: CASSKREHRMSNQPQHF. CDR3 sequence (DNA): TGTGCCAGTAGTAAAAGGGAACACCGGATGAGCAATCAGCCCCAGCATTTT.

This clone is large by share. The CDR3 reads CASSLTLATRGGETQYF. CDR3 DNA sequence: TGTGCCAGCAGCCTGACCTTGGCTACTAGGGGGGGCGAGACCCAGTACTTC. The chain couples TRBV6-2 or TRBV6-3 to TRBJ2-5, with D maybe TRBD2 (7 bases). The germline V gene has CDR1 MNHEY and CDR2 SVGEGT. The germline V and J ends were trimmed by 6 bases and 5 bases, with 25 bases remaining between them. This CDR3 region has 17 residues.

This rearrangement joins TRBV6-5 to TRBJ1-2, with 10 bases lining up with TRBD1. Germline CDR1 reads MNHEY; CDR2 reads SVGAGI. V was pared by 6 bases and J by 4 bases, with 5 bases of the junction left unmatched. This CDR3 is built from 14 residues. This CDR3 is CASSPGQGFYGYTF. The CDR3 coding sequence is TGTGCCAGCAGCCCGGGACAGGGGTTCTATGGCTACACCTTC.

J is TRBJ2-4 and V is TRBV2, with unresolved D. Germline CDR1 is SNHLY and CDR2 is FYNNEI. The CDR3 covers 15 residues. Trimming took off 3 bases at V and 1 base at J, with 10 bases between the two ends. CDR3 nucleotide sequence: TGTGCCAGCAGTGATAGTTCCGCTGCCAAAAACATTCAGTACTTC. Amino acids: CASSDSSAAKNIQYF.

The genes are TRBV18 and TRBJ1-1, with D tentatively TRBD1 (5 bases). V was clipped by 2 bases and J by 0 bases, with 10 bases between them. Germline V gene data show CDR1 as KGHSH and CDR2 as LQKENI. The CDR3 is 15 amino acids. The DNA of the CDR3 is TGTGCCAGCTCACCATGGGACCACATGAACACTGAAGCTTTCTTT. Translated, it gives CASSPWDHMNTEAFF.

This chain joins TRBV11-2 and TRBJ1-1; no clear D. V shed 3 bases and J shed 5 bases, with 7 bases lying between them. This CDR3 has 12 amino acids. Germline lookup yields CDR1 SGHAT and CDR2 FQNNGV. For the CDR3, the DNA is TGTGCCAGCAGCTTGTTACTTACTGAAGCTTTCTTT. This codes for CASSLLLTEAFF.

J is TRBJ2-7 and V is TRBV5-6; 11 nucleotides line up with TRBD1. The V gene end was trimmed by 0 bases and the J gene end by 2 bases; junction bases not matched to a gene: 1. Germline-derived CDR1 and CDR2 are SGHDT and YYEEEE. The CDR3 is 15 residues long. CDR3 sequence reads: CASSLAGQGAYEQYF. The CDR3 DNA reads TGTGCCAGCAGCTTGGCGGGACAGGGGGCCTACGAGCAGTACTTC.

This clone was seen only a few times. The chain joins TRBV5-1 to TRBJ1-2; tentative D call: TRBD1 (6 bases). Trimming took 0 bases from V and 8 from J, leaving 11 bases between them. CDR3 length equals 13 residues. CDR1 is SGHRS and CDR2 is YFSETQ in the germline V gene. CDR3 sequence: CASSLEGGGGYTF. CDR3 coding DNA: TGCGCCAGCAGCTTGGAAGGGGGAGGAGGCTACACCTTC.

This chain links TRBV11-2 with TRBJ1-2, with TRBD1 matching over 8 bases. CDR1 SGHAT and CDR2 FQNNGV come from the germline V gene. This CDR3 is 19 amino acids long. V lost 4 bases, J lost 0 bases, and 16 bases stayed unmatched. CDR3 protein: CASSSTGVKGLRPNYGYTF. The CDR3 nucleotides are TGTGCCAGCAGCTCGACAGGGGTGAAGGGCTTAAGGCCTAACTATGGCTACACCTTC.

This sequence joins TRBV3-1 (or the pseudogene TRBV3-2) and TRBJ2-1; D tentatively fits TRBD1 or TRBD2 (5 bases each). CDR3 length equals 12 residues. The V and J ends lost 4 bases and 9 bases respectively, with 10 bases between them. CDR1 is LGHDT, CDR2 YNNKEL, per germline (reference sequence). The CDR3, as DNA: TGTGCCAGCAGCCGACCGGGGCGTGAGCAGTTCTTC. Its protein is CASSRPGREQFF.

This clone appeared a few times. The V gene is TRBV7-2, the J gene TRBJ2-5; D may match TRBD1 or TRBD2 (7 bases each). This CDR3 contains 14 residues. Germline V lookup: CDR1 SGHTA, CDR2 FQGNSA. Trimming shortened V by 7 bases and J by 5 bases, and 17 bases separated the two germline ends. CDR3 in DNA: TGTGCCAGCAACACTAGGGGGGGACAGGAGACCCAGTACTTC. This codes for CASNTRGGQETQYF.

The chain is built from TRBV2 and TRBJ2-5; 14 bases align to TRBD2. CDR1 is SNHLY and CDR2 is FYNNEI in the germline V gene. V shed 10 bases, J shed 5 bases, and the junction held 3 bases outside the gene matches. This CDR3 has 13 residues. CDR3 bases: TGTGCCAAGGGACTAGCGGGGGTGGAGACCCAGTACTTC. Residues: CAKGLAGVETQYF.

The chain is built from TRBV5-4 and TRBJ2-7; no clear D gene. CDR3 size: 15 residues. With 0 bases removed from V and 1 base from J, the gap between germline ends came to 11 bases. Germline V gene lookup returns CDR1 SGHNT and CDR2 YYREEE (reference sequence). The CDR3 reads CASSLVGPLSYEQYF. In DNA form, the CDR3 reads TGTGCCAGCAGCTTGGTCGGACCCCTATCCTACGAGCAGTACTTC. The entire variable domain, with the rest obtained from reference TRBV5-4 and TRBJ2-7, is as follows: ETGVTQSPTHLIKTRGQQVTLRCSSQSGHNTVSWYQQALGQGPQFIFQYYREEENGRGNFPPRFSGLQFPNYSSELNVNALELDDSALYLCASSLVGPLSYEQYFGPGTRLTVT.

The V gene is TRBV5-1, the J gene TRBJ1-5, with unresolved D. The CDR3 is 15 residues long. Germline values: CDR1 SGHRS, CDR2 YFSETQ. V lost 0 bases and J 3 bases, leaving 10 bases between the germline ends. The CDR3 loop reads CASSLVGSPNQPQHF. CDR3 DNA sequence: TGCGCCAGCAGCTTGGTAGGGAGTCCCAATCAGCCCCAGCATTTT.